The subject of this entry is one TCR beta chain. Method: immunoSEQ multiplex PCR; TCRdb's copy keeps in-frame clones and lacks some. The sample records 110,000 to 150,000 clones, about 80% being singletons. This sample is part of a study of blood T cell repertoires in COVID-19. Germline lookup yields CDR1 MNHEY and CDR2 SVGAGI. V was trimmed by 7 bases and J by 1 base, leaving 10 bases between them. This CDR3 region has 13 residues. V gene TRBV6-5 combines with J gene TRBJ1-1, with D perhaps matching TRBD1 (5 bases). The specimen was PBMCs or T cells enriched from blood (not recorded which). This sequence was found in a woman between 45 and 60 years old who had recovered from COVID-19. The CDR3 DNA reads TGTGCCAGCACTTTTACAGGGAACACTGAAGCTTTCTTT. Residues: CASTFTGNTEAFF.